This T cell receptor (beta chain) was obtained from a study of control samples from healthy donors and cancer patients. Assay: immunoSEQ multiplex PCR; the TCRdb copy retains only in-frame clones and omits some. The repertoire holds about 35,000 clones, with under 95% as singletons. Per germline, CDR1 MNHEY and CDR2 SMNVEV (reference sequence). CDR3 length: 13 amino acids. V shed 8 bases and J shed 7 bases, with 12 bases lying between them. The sequenced material came from PBMCs. The rearrangement links TRBV27 to TRBJ1-6, with a possible D match to TRBD1 (5 bases). The sequence was collected from a man in his forties or fifties with colorectal cancer. CDR3 amino acids: CASFSGWNSPLHF. In nucleotides, the CDR3 is TGTGCCAGCTTTTCAGGGTGGAATTCACCCCTCCACTTT.